The 21 T cell receptor beta chains below were found in one sample sequenced in a study of T cell responses to AZD1222 COVID-19 vaccine. Some clones are missing from TCRdb's copy, which holds only in-frame ones; the method was immunoSEQ multiplex PCR. The data contain about 190,000 clones, approximately 90% of them seen just once; the ten biggest clones take up 3.5% to 4%. The source material was peripheral blood, sampled 28 days after the second dose of the MenACWY control vaccine. These receptors all come from an adult who received the MenACWY meningococcal vaccine as a control.

V usage is TRBV6-5 and J usage is TRBJ2-1, with TRBD2 identical over 8 bases. V lost 6 bases, J lost 11 bases, and 12 bases stayed unmatched. Germline assignment: CDR1 MNHEY and CDR2 SVGAGI. The CDR3 consists of 14 residues. The DNA for the CDR3 is TGTGCCAGCAGAAGGACTAGCCCCTTCTCTCAGCAGTTCTTC. Residues: CASRRTSPFSQQFF.

The count of this clone is one. The chain joins TRBV5-4 to TRBJ1-1, with D uncertain. The CDR3 covers 13 residues. The ends were cut back, 1 base at V and 4 bases at J, with 8 bases in the middle. The germline V gene encodes CDR1 SGHNT and CDR2 YYREEE (reference sequence). In nucleotides, the CDR3 is TGTGCCAGCAGCTTGAAATGGGGCACTGAAGCTTTCTTT. The encoded protein is CASSLKWGTEAFF.

The chain employs TRBV3-1 (or the pseudogene TRBV3-2) and TRBJ2-1; 11 nucleotides align to TRBD2. The CDR3 extends over 14 amino acids. The ends lost 4 bases at V and 6 bases at J; junction bases unmatched: 2. CDR1 is LGHDT, CDR2 YNNKEL, per germline (reference sequence). The CDR3 is CASSLLAGVNEQFF. Written as DNA, the CDR3 is TGTGCCAGCAGCCTACTAGCGGGGGTCAATGAGCAGTTCTTC.

This chain links TRBV19 with TRBJ2-3, with 9 bases aligning to TRBD2. CDR1 LNHDA and CDR2 SQIVND come from the germline V gene (reference sequence). V shed 2 bases, J shed 6 bases, and the junction held 9 bases outside the gene matches. The CDR3 contains 16 residues. The CDR3 here is CASSILLAGRVDTQYF. The CDR3 DNA reads TGTGCCAGTAGTATATTGCTAGCGGGAAGGGTCGATACGCAGTATTTT.

The rearrangement joins TRBV7-9 to TRBJ1-2; TRBD1 aligns across 7 bases. The ends lost 1 base at V and 8 bases at J; junction bases unmatched: 7. Germline V gives CDR1 SEHNR, CDR2 FQNEAQ (reference sequence). This CDR3 has 14 amino acids. The chain's CDR3 is CASSLGEGAGGYTF. The DNA of the CDR3 is TGTGCCAGCAGCTTAGGTGAGGGGGCTGGCGGCTACACCTTC.

V is TRBV3-1 (or the pseudogene TRBV3-2) and J is TRBJ2-3, with TRBD2 identical over 8 bases. Germline CDR1 and CDR2: LGHDT and YNNKEL (reference sequence). The ends lost 1 base at V and 6 bases at J; junction bases unmatched: 9. This CDR3 is built from 16 residues. The CDR3 reads CASSQGSLAVGDTQYF. For the CDR3, the DNA is TGTGCCAGCAGCCAAGGGTCACTAGCGGTTGGGGATACGCAGTATTTT.

The chain recombines TRBV27 with TRBJ2-1; possible D gene TRBD1, 5 bases. The CDR3 is made up of 14 amino acids. Germline CDR1 reads MNHEY; CDR2 reads SMNVEV (reference sequence). Trimming shortened V by 3 bases and J by 4 bases, and 10 bases separated the two germline ends. CDR3 sequence reads: CASSFLTAYNEQFF. CDR3 nucleotide sequence: TGTGCCAGCAGTTTTCTGACAGCATACAATGAGCAGTTCTTC.

The DNA for the CDR3 is TGTGCCAGCTCACAGAGGACGAACGGAAATGAGCAGTTCTTC. Amino acid sequence: CASSQRTNGNEQFF. This chain joins TRBV18 and TRBJ2-1; unclear D gene. The CDR3 is made up of 14 amino acids. Germline V CDR1 and CDR2: KGHSH, LQKENI. V was cut by 4 bases and J by 7 bases, with 14 bases left in between. The whole variable domain, filled in from reference TRBV18 and TRBJ2-1, reads NAGVMQNPRHLVRRRGQEARLRCSPMKGHSHVYWYRQLPEEGLKFMVYLQKENIIDESGMPKERFSAEFPKEGPSILRIQQVVRGDSAAYFCASSQRTNGNEQFFGPGTRLTVL.

The J gene is TRBJ1-1, the V gene TRBV19; D may be TRBD1 (6 bases). Germline CDR1 and CDR2: LNHDA and SQIVND (reference sequence). The CDR3 totals 13 residues. Trimming removed 10 bases from V and 1 base from J, with 13 bases in between. CDR3 sequence (DNA): TGTGCCATATCGTCACAGGGGAACACTGAAGCTTTCTTT. Its translation: CAISSQGNTEAFF. The complete variable domain, with remaining parts taken from reference TRBV19 and TRBJ1-1, reads DGGITQSPKYLFRKEGQNVTLSCEQNLNHDAMYWYRQDPGQGLRLIYYSQIVNDFQKGDIAEGYSVSREKKESFPLTVTSAQKNPTAFYLCAISSQGNTEAFFGQGTRLTVV.

The chain joins TRBV19 to TRBJ2-1; weak D call: TRBD1 (6 bases). The CDR3 runs to 15 residues. V dropped 3 bases and J dropped 4 bases, with 13 bases sitting between them. CDR1 is LNHDA, CDR2 SQIVND, per germline (reference sequence). CDR3 DNA: TGTGCCAGTAGTATTGACAGGAAGACTTACAATGAGCAGTTCTTC. This encodes CASSIDRKTYNEQFF. The full variable domain, completed using reference TRBV19 and TRBJ2-1, is DGGITQSPKYLFRKEGQNVTLSCEQNLNHDAMYWYRQDPGQGLRLIYYSQIVNDFQKGDIAEGYSVSREKKESFPLTVTSAQKNPTAFYLCASSIDRKTYNEQFFGPGTRLTVL.

V and J are TRBV24-1 and TRBJ1-2, with 8 nucleotides matching TRBD1. The CDR3 sequence is 15 residues long. CDR1 KGHDR and CDR2 SFDVKD come from the germline V gene. V was pared by 3 bases and J by 8 bases, with 10 bases of the junction left unmatched. The CDR3 reads CATSDAGTGLVGYTF. The CDR3 nucleotides read TGTGCCACCAGTGATGCCGGGACAGGACTTGTCGGCTACACCTTC.

This clone has a single count. The chain joins TRBV30 to TRBJ2-2, with 8 positions matching TRBD1. With V trimmed by 6 bases and J by 2 bases, 8 bases remained unmatched. CDR1 and CDR2 from the germline V gene are GTSNPN and SVGIG (reference sequence). The CDR3 totals 15 residues. The CDR3 DNA reads TGTGCCTGCCGGAGACAGGGGAGCAACACCGGGGAGCTGTTTTTT. This gives the protein CACRRQGSNTGELFF.

V gene TRBV4-3 combines with J gene TRBJ1-4; no clear D. V shed 0 bases and J shed 8 bases, with 13 bases lying between them. CDR3 length: 15 residues. Germline CDR1 reads LGHNA; CDR2 reads YSLEER. This CDR3 reads CASSQEISASEKLFF. The CDR3 DNA reads TGCGCCAGCAGCCAAGAGATTTCGGCGAGCGAAAAACTGTTTTTT.

V is TRBV12-3 or TRBV12-4 and J is TRBJ1-2; TRBD1 is a possible D gene (5 bases). CDR3 length: 13 amino acids. The ends were cut back, 2 bases at V and 8 bases at J, with 12 bases in the middle. This CDR3 reads CASSLKGVGGYTF. In DNA form, the CDR3 reads TGTGCCAGCAGTTTAAAAGGGGTTGGAGGCTACACCTTC.

The rearrangement uses TRBV28 and TRBJ1-1; 9 nucleotides match TRBD1. The germline V gene has CDR1 MDHEN and CDR2 SYDVKM. The CDR3 spans 14 residues. Unmatched junction bases numbered 8, after V lost 2 bases and J lost 10 bases. The CDR3 is CASSLPDRGLVAFF. Here the CDR3 DNA reads TGTGCCAGCAGTTTACCCGACAGGGGGTTAGTAGCTTTCTTT.

In DNA, the CDR3 is TGCGCCAGCAGCCAAATTAGCGGGAGCGGGGAGACCCAGTACTTC. Amino acids: CASSQISGSGETQYF. The chain carries TRBV4-3 and TRBJ2-5, with 9 bases aligning to TRBD2. V lost 2 bases to trimming and J lost 5 bases; unmatched junction nucleotides: 6. This CDR3 is 15 amino acids long. Per germline, CDR1 LGHNA and CDR2 YSLEER.

The genes are TRBV6-6 and TRBJ1-5; 8 nucleotides match TRBD1. The CDR3 totals 16 residues. The V gene end was trimmed by 7 bases and the J gene end by 6 bases; junction bases not matched to a gene: 14. The germline CDR1 and CDR2 sequences are MNHNY and SVGAGI (reference sequence). The CDR3 sequence: CASTPGLDRGTQPQHF. In DNA form, the CDR3 reads TGTGCCAGCACTCCGGGGCTAGACAGGGGAACTCAGCCCCAGCATTTT.

The rearrangement links TRBV7-3 to TRBJ2-1; 11 bases agree with TRBD2. Losses at the gene ends were 5 bases for V and 13 bases for J; bases not matched to a gene: 4. In germline, CDR1 is SGHTA, CDR2 FQGTGA. The CDR3 is 12 residues long. CDR3 in DNA: TGTGCCAGCAGCCTTACTAGCGGGAGTCAGTTCTTC. This gives the protein CASSLTSGSQFF.

This chain joins TRBV14 and TRBJ2-4; 7 bases match TRBD1. The CDR3 spans 13 residues. V shed 6 bases and J 9 bases; nucleotides not matched to a gene: 8. Looked up from germline, CDR1 is SGHDN and CDR2 is FVKESK. The CDR3 sequence: CASRRTGVGIQYF. The DNA for the CDR3 is TGTGCCAGCAGACGGACAGGAGTTGGCATTCAGTACTTC.

The rearrangement links TRBV7-2 to TRBJ1-3; D not certain. CDR1 SGHTA and CDR2 FQGNSA come from the germline V gene. V lost 6 bases and J 4 bases, leaving 16 bases between the germline ends. The CDR3 is made up of 15 amino acids. The CDR3 DNA follows: TGTGCCAGCAGAACCGGTAGGGCCGAGGGAAACACCATATATTTT. Translation: CASRTGRAEGNTIYF.

CDR3 sequence (DNA): TGTGCCAGCAGTGACAGAGAGCAGCCCCAGCATTTT. The encoded protein is CASSDREQPQHF. This sequence joins TRBV27 and TRBJ1-5; maybe TRBD1 (5 bases). The CDR3 runs to 12 residues. Trimming took 5 bases from V and 7 from J, leaving 9 bases between them. CDR1 MNHEY and CDR2 SMNVEV come from the germline V gene (reference sequence).